This T cell receptor (beta chain) was recovered during a study of T-cell memory formation after mild COVID-19. Study findings and constraints: Mainly CM and EM harbored the contracting CD4+ clones; mainly EMRA harbored the CD8+ ones. The study found balanced CD4/CD8 in clones contracting day 15 to 85 and a CD4+ lean in later expanders.

CDR3 length: 16 amino acids. Per germline, CDR1 KGHSH and CDR2 LQKENI. V gave up 2 bases and J gave up 8 bases, with 18 bases separating them. This clonotype was seen a handful of times. Its antigen is as yet unknown. TCRdb reprocessed the 5' RACE reads with MiXCR, giving one entry per CDR3 protein. Of fewer than 600,000 distinct CDR3 sequences detected, about 20% appear once; the ten largest clones hold 7% to 9%. The sample was PBMCs or a T cell subset sorted from them (not recorded which). The source is an adult woman who had mild COVID-19 (a few samples of this study predate the infection). Cell type and time point are not known. The rearrangement uses TRBV18 and TRBJ1-4; D uncertain. This CDR3 is CASSPSTGRQSEKLFF. DNA for the CDR3: TGTGCCAGCTCACCATCAACGGGCAGGCAGTCGGAAAAACTGTTTTTT.